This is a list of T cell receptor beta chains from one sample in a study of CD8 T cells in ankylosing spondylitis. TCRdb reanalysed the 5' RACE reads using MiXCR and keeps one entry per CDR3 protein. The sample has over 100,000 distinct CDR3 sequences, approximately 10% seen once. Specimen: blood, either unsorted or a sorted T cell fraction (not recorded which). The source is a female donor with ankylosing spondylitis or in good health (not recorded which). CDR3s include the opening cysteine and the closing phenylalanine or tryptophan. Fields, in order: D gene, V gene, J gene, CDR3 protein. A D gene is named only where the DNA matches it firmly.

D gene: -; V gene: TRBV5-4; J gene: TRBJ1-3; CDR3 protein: CASSSGHGAGNTIYF
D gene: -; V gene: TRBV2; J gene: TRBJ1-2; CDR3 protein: CASSEEGPQHNYGYTF
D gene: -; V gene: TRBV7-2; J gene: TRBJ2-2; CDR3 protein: CASSSSGPNTGELFF
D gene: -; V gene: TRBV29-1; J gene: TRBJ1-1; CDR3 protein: CSVAGSGFEAFF
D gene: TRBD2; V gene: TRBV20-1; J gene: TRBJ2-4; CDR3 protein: CSARGAGGPYVQYF
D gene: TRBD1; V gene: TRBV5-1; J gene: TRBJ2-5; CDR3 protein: CVSRLGLGQIRETQYF
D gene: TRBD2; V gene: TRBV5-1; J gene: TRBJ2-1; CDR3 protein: CASSRLAGTNEQFF
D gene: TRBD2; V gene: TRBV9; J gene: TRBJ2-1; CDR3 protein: CASSPRRFYGGRAYNEQFF
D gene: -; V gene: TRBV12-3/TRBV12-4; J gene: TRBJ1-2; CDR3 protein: CASSGTISNGYTF
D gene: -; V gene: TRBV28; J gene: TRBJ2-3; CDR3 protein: CASTSVSTDTQYF
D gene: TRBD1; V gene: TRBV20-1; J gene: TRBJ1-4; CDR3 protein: CSARTGGREKLFF
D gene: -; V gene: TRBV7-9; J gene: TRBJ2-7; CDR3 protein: CASSQQQGPSYEQYF
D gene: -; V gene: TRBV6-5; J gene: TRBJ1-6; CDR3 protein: CASSYRDKDSPLHF
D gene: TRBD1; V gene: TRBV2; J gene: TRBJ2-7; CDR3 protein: CASRMTGGSYEQYF
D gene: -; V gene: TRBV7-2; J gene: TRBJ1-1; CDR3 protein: CASSRDFNMNTEAFF
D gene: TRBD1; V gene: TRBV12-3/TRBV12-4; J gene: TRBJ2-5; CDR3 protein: CASSPGTGGRETQYF
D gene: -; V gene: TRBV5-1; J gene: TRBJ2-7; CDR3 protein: CASSLGQDEQYF
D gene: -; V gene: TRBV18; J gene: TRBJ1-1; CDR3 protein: CASSTLGLLNTEAFF
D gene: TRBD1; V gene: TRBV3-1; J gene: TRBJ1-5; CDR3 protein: CASSSGTGRNQPQHF
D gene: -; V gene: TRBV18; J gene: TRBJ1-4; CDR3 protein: CASSPPTADEKLFF
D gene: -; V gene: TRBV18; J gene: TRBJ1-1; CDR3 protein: CASSPDVPIGAFF
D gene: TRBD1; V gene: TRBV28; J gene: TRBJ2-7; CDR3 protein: CASRSETGGSGEQYF
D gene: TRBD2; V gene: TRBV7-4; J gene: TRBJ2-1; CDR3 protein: CASSSLAGARNEQFF
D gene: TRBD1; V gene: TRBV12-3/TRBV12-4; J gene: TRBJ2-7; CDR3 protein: CASSLIGTASSYEQYF
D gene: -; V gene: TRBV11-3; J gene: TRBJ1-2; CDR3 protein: CASSTDRAVGLHGYTF
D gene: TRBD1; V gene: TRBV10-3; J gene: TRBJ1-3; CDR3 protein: CAISDAGGLAGNTIYF
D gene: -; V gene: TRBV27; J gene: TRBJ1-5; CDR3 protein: CASSLSEGQPQHF
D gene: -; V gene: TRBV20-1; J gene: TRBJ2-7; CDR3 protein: CSARGRIYEQYF
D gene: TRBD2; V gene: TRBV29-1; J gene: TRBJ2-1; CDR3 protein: CSVEDSSGRRVF
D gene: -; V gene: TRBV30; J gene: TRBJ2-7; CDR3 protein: CAGLERSRTYEQYF
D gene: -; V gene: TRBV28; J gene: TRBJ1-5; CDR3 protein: CASSGGLAGQPQHF
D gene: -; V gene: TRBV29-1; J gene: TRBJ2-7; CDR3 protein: CSANRGGSYEQYF
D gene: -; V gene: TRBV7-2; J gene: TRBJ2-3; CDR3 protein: CASSSGLPYTQYF
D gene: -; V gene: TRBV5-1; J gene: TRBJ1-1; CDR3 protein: CASSLAQTNTEAFF
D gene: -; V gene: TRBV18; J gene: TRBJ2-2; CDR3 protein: CASSPPRLGTGELFF
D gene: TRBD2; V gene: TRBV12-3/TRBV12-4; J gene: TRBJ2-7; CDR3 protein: CASSQGLTVYEQYF
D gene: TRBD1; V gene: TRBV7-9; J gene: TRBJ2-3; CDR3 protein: CASRRNGDSYTDTQYF
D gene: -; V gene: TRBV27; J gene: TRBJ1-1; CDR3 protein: CASRSWGAGPNTEAFF
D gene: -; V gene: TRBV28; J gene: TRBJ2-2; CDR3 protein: CASSQGPTGELFF
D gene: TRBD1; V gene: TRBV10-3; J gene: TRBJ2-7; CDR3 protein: CAISPPGQGPSSYEQYF
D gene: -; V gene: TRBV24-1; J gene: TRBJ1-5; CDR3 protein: CATSEGDISNQPQHF
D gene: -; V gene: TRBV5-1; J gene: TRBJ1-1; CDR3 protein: CASSLYDTEAFF
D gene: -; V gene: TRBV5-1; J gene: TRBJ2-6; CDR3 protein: CASSLRGPGANVLTF
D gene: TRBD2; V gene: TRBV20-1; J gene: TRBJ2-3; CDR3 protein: CSARPTSGSTDTQYF
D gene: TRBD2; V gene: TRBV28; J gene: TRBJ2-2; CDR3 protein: CASSPSGRAGTGELFF
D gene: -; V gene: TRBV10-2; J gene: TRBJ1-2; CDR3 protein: CASRGPYGYTF
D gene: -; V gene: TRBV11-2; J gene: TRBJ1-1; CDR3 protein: CASSFHRDYTEAFF
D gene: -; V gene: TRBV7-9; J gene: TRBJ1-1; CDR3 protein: CASSFFGGDMNTEAFF
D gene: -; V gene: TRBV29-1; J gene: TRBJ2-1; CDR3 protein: CGTGRYNEQFF
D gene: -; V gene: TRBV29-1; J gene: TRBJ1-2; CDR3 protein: CSVVTPGFMDYGYTF
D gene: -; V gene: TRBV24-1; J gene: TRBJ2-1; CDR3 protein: CATSDLGTSGGRSYNEQFF
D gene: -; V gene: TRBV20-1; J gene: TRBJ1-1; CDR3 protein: CSARGDRANTEAFF
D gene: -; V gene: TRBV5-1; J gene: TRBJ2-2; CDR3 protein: CASATGTTGELFF
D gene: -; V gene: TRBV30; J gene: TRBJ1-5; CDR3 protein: CAWGVEQPQHF
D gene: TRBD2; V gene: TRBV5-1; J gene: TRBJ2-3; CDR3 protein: CASRPGGNTQYF
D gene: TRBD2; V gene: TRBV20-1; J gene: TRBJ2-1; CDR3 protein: CSARDSGGTYPPYNEQFF
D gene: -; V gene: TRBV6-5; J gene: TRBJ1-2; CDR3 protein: CASSYSLGRKDGYTF
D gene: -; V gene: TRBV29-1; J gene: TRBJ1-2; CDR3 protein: CSVVHSLSLDYGYTF